These 25 T cell receptor beta chains were sequenced from one sample in a study of radiation and T cells in renal cell carcinoma. Profiled with immunoSEQ multiplex PCR; TCRdb holds only in-frame clones, not every one. This table has roughly 64,000 clones, roughly 80% appearing once. The time point denotes: blood 4 weeks post-SBRT, at nephrectomy. Treatment given: 15 Gy SBRT to primary tumor, nephrectomy 4 weeks later. The sample in question was blood, obtained from a patient whose treatment included radiotherapy and nephrectomy. These receptors were taken from a man between 60 and 75 years old with renal cell carcinoma.

The rearrangement uses TRBV6-6 and TRBJ2-1; TRBD2 agrees at 14 bases. The CDR3 extends over 16 amino acids. Germline V gene sequence: CDR1 MNHNY, CDR2 SVGAGI (reference sequence). Unmatched junction bases numbered 5, after V lost 6 bases and J lost 4 bases. DNA of the CDR3: TGTGCCAGCAGAGGGGGACTAGCGGGGGTGTACAATGAGCAGTTCTTC. Translation gives CASRGGLAGVYNEQFF.

The chain joins TRBV5-4 to TRBJ2-5; TRBD2 aligns across 8 bases. This CDR3 has 17 residues. Unmatched junction bases numbered 7, after V lost 0 bases and J lost 0 bases. Germline V gene sequence: CDR1 SGHNT, CDR2 YYREEE (reference sequence). DNA of the CDR3: TGTGCCAGCAGCTTGGGTCAGCGCGGGGGGAACCAAGAGACCCAGTACTTC. Residues: CASSLGQRGGNQETQYF.

This chain connects TRBV4-3 to TRBJ2-1, with no clear D. V was clipped by 0 bases and J by 4 bases, with 10 bases between them. The CDR3 sequence is 15 residues long. CDR1 and CDR2 from the germline V gene are LGHNA and YSLEER. Written as DNA, the CDR3 is TGCGCCAGCAGCCAAGAGGCACAGTCATACAATGAGCAGTTCTTC. Translated: CASSQEAQSYNEQFF.

Regarding this clone: The junction shows a germline mismatch at one end, possibly a read error. CDR3 loop: CASSREAGPNYGHTF. DNA of the CDR3: TGCGCCAGCAGCAGAGAGGCGGGTCCTAACTATGGCCACACCTTC. This sequence joins TRBV5-1 and TRBJ1-2; D uncertain. The CDR3 runs to 15 residues. Germline V gene sequence: CDR1 SGHRS, CDR2 YFSETQ.

The chain combines TRBV7-2 with TRBJ2-7, with D perhaps being TRBD1 or TRBD2 (6 bases each). Germline lookup yields CDR1 SGHTA and CDR2 FQGNSA. With 2 bases removed from V and 2 bases from J, the gap between germline ends came to 16 bases. The CDR3 consists of 16 residues. The CDR3 DNA sequence: TGTGCCAGCAGCTTAAGTAGCGGAGGGGGGCCCTACGAGCAGTACTTC. This sequence encodes CASSLSSGGGPYEQYF.

The chain carries TRBV6-5 and TRBJ1-2, with 8 bases that match TRBD1. Germline V gives CDR1 MNHEY, CDR2 SVGAGI. The CDR3 is made up of 16 amino acids. V gave up 0 bases and J gave up 1 base; unmatched junction bases: 4. The CDR3 sequence is CASSYSTGQDNYGYTF. Here the CDR3 DNA reads TGTGCCAGCAGTTACTCAACGGGACAGGATAACTATGGCTACACCTTC.

This clone was detected a few times. This rearrangement joins TRBV7-2 to TRBJ1-1; D remains ambiguous. Per germline, CDR1 SGHTA and CDR2 FQGNSA. Trimming took 5 bases from V and 4 from J, leaving 14 bases between them. The CDR3 runs to 14 residues. This CDR3 reads CASSPLYPGTEAFF. In DNA form, the CDR3 reads TGTGCCAGCAGCCCCCTGTACCCGGGCACTGAAGCTTTCTTT.

This rearrangement joins TRBV10-3 to TRBJ2-1; 10 nucleotides agree with TRBD2. In germline, CDR1 is ENHRY, CDR2 SYGVKD. V gave up 0 bases and J gave up 6 bases; unmatched junction bases: 5. The CDR3 contains 16 residues. CDR3 nucleotide sequence: TGTGCCATCAGTGAGTCGGGGAGCGGGGGGGGCAATGAGCAGTTCTTC. Translating gives CAISESGSGGGNEQFF.

The V gene is TRBV27, the J gene TRBJ1-5, with no clear D. Germline values: CDR1 MNHEY, CDR2 SMNVEV (reference sequence). CDR3 length: 13 amino acids. Trimming took off 6 bases at V and 2 bases at J, with 8 bases between the two ends. The DNA of the CDR3 is TGTGCCAGCAGCTCCCGAGGCAATCAGCCCCAGCATTTT. Its protein product is CASSSRGNQPQHF.

The CDR3 region is CASSPGREQPQHF. CDR3 coding DNA: TGTGCCAGCAGCCCTGGTAGGGAACAGCCCCAGCATTTT. The V call is TRBV7-9, the J call TRBJ1-5, with D unclear. Germline V CDR1 and CDR2: SEHNR, FQNEAQ (reference sequence). The length of the CDR3 is 13 residues. V was cut by 5 bases and J by 7 bases, with 12 bases left in between.

This clone has more than one count but fewer than ten. The V and J genes are TRBV30 and TRBJ1-2, with D maybe TRBD1 (6 bases). V lost 0 bases and J 0 bases, leaving 8 bases between the germline ends. Germline lookup yields CDR1 GTSNPN and CDR2 SVGIG (reference sequence). This CDR3 region has 14 residues. CDR3 in amino acids: CAWSVRGANYGYTF. In DNA form, the CDR3 reads TGTGCCTGGAGTGTGAGGGGGGCTAACTATGGCTACACCTTC.

The gene calls are TRBV7-9 and TRBJ1-2, with a possible D match to TRBD1 (6 bases). The germline V gene encodes CDR1 SEHNR and CDR2 FQNEAQ (reference sequence). The CDR3 loop spans 13 amino acids. Trimming took off 8 bases at V and 6 bases at J, with 16 bases between the two ends. Here the CDR3 reads CASGLQGVHGYTF. Written as DNA, the CDR3 is TGTGCCAGCGGACTACAGGGAGTGCATGGCTACACCTTC.

The chain employs TRBV7-9 and TRBJ2-7; 12 nucleotides agree with TRBD2. The V gene end was trimmed by 1 base and the J gene end by 5 bases; junction bases not matched to a gene: 0. Germline CDR1 and CDR2: SEHNR and FQNEAQ (reference sequence). The CDR3 spans 14 residues. The CDR3 spells CASSLGLAGDEQYV. The CDR3 DNA sequence: TGTGCCAGCAGCTTAGGACTAGCGGGAGACGAGCAGTACGTC.

This chain connects TRBV6-1 to TRBJ2-1, with 13 bases aligning to TRBD2. The CDR3 runs 16 residues. The germline CDR1 and CDR2 sequences are MNHNS and SASEGT. J gave up 10 bases and V 3 bases, and 9 bases lay outside the gene matches. The chain's CDR3 is CASSEETSGRSGEQFF. Written as DNA, the CDR3 is TGTGCCAGCAGTGAGGAGACTAGCGGGAGGTCCGGCGAGCAGTTCTTC.

The CDR3 DNA sequence: TGTGCCAGCAGCCGTACAAGGGAGACTGAAGCTTTCTTT. This codes for CASSRTRETEAFF. The rearrangement links TRBV7-8 to TRBJ1-1; D gene ambiguous. There are 13 residues in the CDR3. Germline V gene sequence: CDR1 SGHVS, CDR2 FQNEAQ. Trimming pared 5 bases from V and 5 bases from J, leaving 12 bases between.

The CDR3 DNA reads as TGTGCCAGCAGCGTAGCGGACAATGAGCAGTTCTTC. This codes for CASSVADNEQFF. This chain uses TRBV11-2 with TRBJ2-1; D may be TRBD2 (6 bases). In germline, CDR1 is SGHAT, CDR2 FQNNGV. The CDR3 covers 12 residues. V was clipped by 5 bases and J by 5 bases, with 7 bases between them.

The J gene is TRBJ2-3, the V gene TRBV6-1, with D possibly being TRBD2 (5 bases). V was shortened by 7 bases and J by 0 bases, with 14 bases between the two germline ends. The germline CDR1 and CDR2 sequences are MNHNS and SASEGT. The CDR3 contains 15 residues. The CDR3 sequence: CASTSAASSTDTQYF. For the CDR3, the DNA is TGTGCCAGCACCTCAGCGGCGTCTAGCACAGATACGCAGTATTTT.

Only one count was recorded for this clone. The V call is TRBV9, the J call TRBJ2-1; 7 bases line up with TRBD2. Germline V gives CDR1 SGDLS, CDR2 YYNGEE. The trim removed 4 bases at V and 9 bases at J, leaving 10 bases unmatched. The CDR3 totals 14 residues. The CDR3 sequence is CASSTTSLDVEQFF. For the CDR3, the DNA is TGTGCCAGCAGCACGACTAGCCTCGACGTTGAGCAGTTCTTC.

The chain joins TRBV28 to TRBJ2-5; 15 nucleotides match TRBD2. The CDR3 is made up of 17 amino acids. V trimming: 4 bases; J trimming: 1 base; junction bases outside the gene matches: 4. Germline values: CDR1 MDHEN, CDR2 SYDVKM. CDR3 amino acids: CASSSPGLAGGQETQYF. CDR3 sequence (DNA): TGTGCCAGCAGTTCGCCGGGACTAGCGGGGGGCCAAGAGACCCAGTACTTC.

As concerns this clone: One junction end does not reproduce the germline sequence, and a read error may be involved. The V call is TRBV6-6, the J call TRBJ2-2; the D is unclear. This CDR3 is 13 amino acids long. CDR1 MNHNY and CDR2 SVGAGI come from the germline V gene (reference sequence). The CDR3 is CASSHPNTGELFF. The DNA for the CDR3 is TGTGCCAGCAGCCATCCGAATACCGGGGAGCTGTTTTTT.

In regard to this clone: Other DNA sequences in this specimen translate into the identical CDR3. This sequence joins TRBV18 and TRBJ2-6, with D unclear. V gave up 3 bases and J gave up 4 bases, with 4 bases separating them. Germline V CDR1 and CDR2: KGHSH, LQKENI. This CDR3 contains 13 residues. CDR3 in amino acids: CASSPSGANVLTF. The CDR3 coding sequence is TGTGCCAGCTCACCTTCCGGGGCCAACGTCCTGACTTTC.

This chain uses TRBV18 with TRBJ2-5; 8 nucleotides line up with TRBD2. Germline V gene sequence: CDR1 KGHSH, CDR2 LQKENI. The CDR3 extends over 14 amino acids. V was pared by 2 bases and J by 1 base, with 0 bases of the junction left unmatched. CDR3 coding DNA: TGTGCCAGCTCACCAACTAGCGGCCAAGAGACCCAGTACTTC. Protein: CASSPTSGQETQYF.

The chain links TRBV5-1 to TRBJ2-2, with no clear D. Germline CDR1 SGHRS, CDR2 YFSETQ. The CDR3 runs to 15 residues. Trimming took 0 bases from V and 6 from J, leaving 12 bases between them. CDR3 sequence: CASSLVWLEAGELFF. CDR3 bases: TGCGCCAGCAGCTTGGTTTGGCTCGAGGCCGGGGAGCTGTTTTTT.

The chain uses TRBV9 and TRBJ2-1; D gene ambiguous. Deletions cut 4 bases from V and 4 bases from J, with 12 bases between. The CDR3 sequence is 14 residues long. Looked up from germline, CDR1 is SGDLS and CDR2 is YYNGEE. CDR3 sequence: CASSLAGGYNEQFF. CDR3 DNA: TGTGCCAGCAGCTTAGCCGGCGGATACAATGAGCAGTTCTTC. Full variable domain (missing parts from reference TRBV9 and TRBJ2-1): DSGVTQTPKHLITATGQRVTLRCSPRSGDLSVYWYQQSLDQGLQFLIQYYNGEERAKGNILERFSAQQFPDLHSELNLSSLELGDSALYFCASSLAGGYNEQFFGPGTRLTVL.

This chain joins TRBV7-2 and TRBJ1-3, with 7 bases identical to TRBD1. The junction had 7 bases not matched to a gene; V was cut back by 5 bases and J by 0 bases. Germline lookup yields CDR1 SGHTA and CDR2 FQGNSA. The CDR3 runs 16 residues. Written as DNA, the CDR3 is TGTGCCAGCAGCGCGCCGGGACAGCACTCTGGAAACACCATATATTTT. Its translation: CASSAPGQHSGNTIYF. Full variable domain (missing parts from reference TRBV7-2 and TRBJ1-3): GAGVSQSPSNKVTEKGKDVELRCDPISGHTALYWYRQSLGQGLEFLIYFQGNSAPDKSGLPSDRFSAERTGGSVSTLTIQRTQQEDSAVYLCASSAPGQHSGNTIYFGEGSWLTVV.